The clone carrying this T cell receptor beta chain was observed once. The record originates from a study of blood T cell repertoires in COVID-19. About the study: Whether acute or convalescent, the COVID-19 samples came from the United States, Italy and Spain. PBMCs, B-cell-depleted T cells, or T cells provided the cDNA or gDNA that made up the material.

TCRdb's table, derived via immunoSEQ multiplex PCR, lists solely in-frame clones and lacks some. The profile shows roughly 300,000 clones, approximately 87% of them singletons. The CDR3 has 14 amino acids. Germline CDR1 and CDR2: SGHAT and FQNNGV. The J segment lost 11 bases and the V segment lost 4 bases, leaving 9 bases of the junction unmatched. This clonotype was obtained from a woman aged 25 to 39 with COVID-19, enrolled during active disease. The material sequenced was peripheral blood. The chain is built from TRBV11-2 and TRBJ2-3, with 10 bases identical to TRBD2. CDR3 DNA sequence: TGTGCCAGCAGCTCCCCTTCGACTAGCGGGCTGCAGTATTTT. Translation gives CASSSPSTSGLQYF.